Listed below are T cell receptor beta chains from one sample, sequenced in a study of metastatic and nonmetastatic thyroid tumors. TCRdb called clones again from the PCR reads with MiXCR. The sample comprises about 13,000 clones, less than 30% of which are singletons, and 3.6% rests with the top ten. The specimen was blood. The source is a female donor with papillary thyroid cancer or a benign thyroid nodule (not recorded which). Some clones in this sample may be carry-over from other donors' samples. CDR3s include the opening cysteine and the closing phenylalanine or tryptophan. Each record gives: J gene, clone size, V gene, D gene, CDR3 DNA, CDR3 protein. D genes are given only for firm matches. Clone size is given for some rows only: seen once, a few or many times, or a class if the clone is expanded.

TRBJ1-3 | many | TRBV2 | . | TGTGCCAGCAGGGGAAACCAAGGGTTAAGCTCTGGAAACACCATATATTTT | CASRGNQGLSSGNTIYF
TRBJ1-5 | many | TRBV20-1 | . | TGCAGTGCCTCCCAGGGACCGAACAATCAGCCCCAGCATTTT | CSASQGPNNQPQHF
TRBJ2-5 | many | TRBV30 | . | TGTGCCTGGAGTGTGGGGGAACTACAAGAGACCCAGTACTTC | CAWSVGELQETQYF
TRBJ2-1 | many | TRBV4-2 | . | TGTGCCAGCAGCCTTGGGACCAGACAAATGAACAATGAGCAGTTCTTC | CASSLGTRQMNNEQFF
TRBJ2-7 | . | TRBV7-8 | TRBD2 | TGTGCCAGCAGCTTAGGTGGTAGCGGGCGCTACGAGCAGTACTTC | CASSLGGSGRYEQYF
TRBJ1-1 | . | TRBV9 | . | TGTGCCAACAGCGTAGGGGCGTACCGGAGCACTGAAGCTTTCTTT | CANSVGAYRSTEAFF
TRBJ1-3 | . | TRBV20-1 | TRBD1 | TGCAGTGCTAGAGATATAACAGGGGGAGTCTCTGGAAACACCATATATTTT | CSARDITGGVSGNTIYF
TRBJ2-3 | . | TRBV6-4 | . | TGTGCCAACTCAATTGCCCCGGATACGCAGTATTTT | CANSIAPDTQYF
TRBJ2-5 | medium-sized | TRBV6-1 | TRBD2 | TGTGCCAGCAGTGTGGGACTAGCGGGAGTAGAGACCCAGTACTTC | CASSVGLAGVETQYF
TRBJ2-5 | many | TRBV7-2 | . | TGTGCCAGCAGCTTAGTCCGCGGCTTCCAAGAGACCCAGTACTTC | CASSLVRGFQETQYF
TRBJ2-7 | . | TRBV7-8 | TRBD1 | TGTGCCAGCAGCTTCGACAGGGGGCGCGACTACGAGCAGTACTTC | CASSFDRGRDYEQYF
TRBJ2-7 | . | TRBV7-8 | TRBD1 | TGTGCCAGCAGCTACCCAGGGGGTCGGGACGAGCAGTACTTC | CASSYPGGRDEQYF
TRBJ1-1 | . | TRBV18 | . | TGTGCCAGCTCACCCCATGAGAACACTGAAGCTTTCTTT | CASSPHENTEAFF
TRBJ1-3 | many | TRBV28 | . | TGTGCCAGCAGGATAAGGGGTTATCAGAAAATGATTGGAAACACCATATATTTT | CASRIRGYQKMIGNTIYF
TRBJ2-1 | . | TRBV3-1 | TRBD1 | TGTGCCAGCAGCCAGTGGGACAGCTCCTACAATGAGCAGTTCTTC | CASSQWDSSYNEQFF
TRBJ2-2 | . | TRBV12-3/TRBV12-4 | TRBD2 | TGTGCCAGCACTTTTCTAGCGGCCATGAACACCGGGGAGCTGTTTTTT | CASTFLAAMNTGELFF
TRBJ2-3 | many | TRBV11-1 | . | TGTGCCAGCAGCTTAGACGGTTCTAGCACAGATACGCAGTATTTT | CASSLDGSSTDTQYF
TRBJ1-2 | few | TRBV24-1 | . | TGTGCCACCAGTGATCGGGGGGCAAGACGTGGCTACACCTTC | CATSDRGARRGYTF
TRBJ2-1 | . | TRBV19 | . | TGTGCCAGTAGTACCTTGACTAGCTGGGGGGCGATGTACAATGAGCAGTTCTTC | CASSTLTSWGAMYNEQFF
TRBJ2-4 | many | TRBV4-1 | TRBD2 | TGCGCCAGCAGCCCCGGACTAGCGGGAGGGCCTGTCAAAAACATTCAGTACTTC | CASSPGLAGGPVKNIQYF
TRBJ2-1 | many | TRBV7-3 | . | TGTGCCAGCAGCTTCGCAGACTTTAGGGGGGTTGGTGAGCAGTTCTTC | CASSFADFRGVGEQFF
TRBJ1-6 | many | TRBV9 | . | TGTGCCAGCAGCGTAGTTAGGGAGGGGCATAATTCACCCCTCCACTTT | CASSVVREGHNSPLHF
TRBJ2-7 | . | TRBV20-1 | TRBD1 | TGCAGTGCAAAGAGCCCGAAGGTTGGGACAGTTCCCTACGAGCAGTACTTC | CSAKSPKVGTVPYEQYF
TRBJ2-3 | . | TRBV7-9 | . | TGTGCCAGCAGCTTATCTAGGGCCACAGATACGCAGTATTTT | CASSLSRATDTQYF
TRBJ1-1 | . | TRBV19 | . | TGTGCCAGTAGTAAAGGCGGGGTAGGCACTGAAGCTTTCTTT | CASSKGGVGTEAFF
TRBJ1-5 | medium-sized | TRBV2 | . | TGTGCCAGCAGTGTCGAAAGGGGTAATCAGCCCCAGCATTTT | CASSVERGNQPQHF
TRBJ2-2 | many | TRBV5-1 | . | TGCGCCAGCAGCTTCATAGCGAGGAACACCGGGGAGCTGTTTTTT | CASSFIARNTGELFF
TRBJ2-1 | few | TRBV14 | TRBD2 | TGCGCCAGCAGCCTTCCCGGGACTAGCGGGAGTTTTATCCATGAGCAGTTCTTC | CASSLPGTSGSFIHEQFF
TRBJ1-1 | few | TRBV12-3/TRBV12-4 | . | TGTGCCAGCAGTATGATCCAGCGGGACGCTGAAGCTTTCTTT | CASSMIQRDAEAFF
TRBJ2-1 | . | TRBV24-1 | . | TGTGCCACCAGTGTGGCAAAGGGGCGGAATGAGCAGTTCTTC | CATSVAKGRNEQFF
TRBJ2-7 | many | TRBV29-1 | TRBD1 | TGCAGCGTCACCGGACAGGGTACCCACGAGCAGTACTTC | CSVTGQGTHEQYF
TRBJ1-2 | many | TRBV14 | . | TGTGCCAGCAGCCTACTTGGGGAGGTGTCCGGCTACACCTTC | CASSLLGEVSGYTF
TRBJ2-4 | many | TRBV19 | . | TGTGCCAGTAGTATAGACGGTAAAAACATTCAGTACTTC | CASSIDGKNIQYF
TRBJ2-2 | many | TRBV7-9 | . | TGTGCCAGCAGCCCTTTTTTGGACACCGGGGAGCTGTTTTTT | CASSPFLDTGELFF
TRBJ2-1 | . | TRBV7-3 | TRBD2 | TGTGCCAGCAGCTTAATGGCGGGGGAACACAATGAGCAGTTCTTC | CASSLMAGEHNEQFF
TRBJ1-1 | . | TRBV28 | . | TGTGCCAGCAGGGGGGGTCGTCTCACTGAATCTTTCTTT | CASRGGRLTESFF
TRBJ2-1 | . | TRBV7-2 | . | TGTGCCAGCAGCTTAGCGGGGGCCAGCTCCTACAATGAGCAGTTCTTC | CASSLAGASSYNEQFF
TRBJ2-7 | medium-sized | TRBV28 | TRBD2 | TGTGCCAGCAGCTGGACTAGCGGGGGGTACATAGACTACGAGCAGTACTTC | CASSWTSGGYIDYEQYF
TRBJ2-2 | few | TRBV6-2/TRBV6-3 | TRBD2 | TGTGCCAGCAGTAGTGGACTAGCGGAGGGTTCCGGGGAGCTGTTTTTT | CASSSGLAEGSGELFF
TRBJ1-4 | medium-sized | TRBV2 | TRBD1 | TGTGCCAGCAGCTCCGGGACAGATAATGAAAAACTGTTTTTT | CASSSGTDNEKLFF
TRBJ2-7 | medium-sized | TRBV15 | . | TGTGCCACCAGCAGTCGAAGGGGCTCCTACGAGCAGTACTTC | CATSSRRGSYEQYF
TRBJ2-3 | few | TRBV2 | . | TGTGCCAGCAATTGGGGTGTGTCTAGCACAGATACGCAGTATTTT | CASNWGVSSTDTQYF
TRBJ1-5 | many | TRBV20-1 | . | TGCAGTGCTAACTACAGGGTAGGGCAGCCCCAGCATTTT | CSANYRVGQPQHF
TRBJ2-2 | . | TRBV5-1 | . | TGCGCCAGCAGCTTGGCAGGCAGATTCACCGTGGAGCTGTTTTTT | CASSLAGRFTVELFF
TRBJ2-2 | . | TRBV12-3/TRBV12-4 | . | TGTGCCAGCAGTCCACCTGACGGTAGGGGGAACACCGGGGAGCTGTTTTTT | CASSPPDGRGNTGELFF
TRBJ2-2 | many | TRBV4-2 | . | TGTGCCAGCGCCTCATTGGACTTGGGGAACTCGGGCGGGGAGCTGTTTTTT | CASASLDLGNSGGELFF
TRBJ2-3 | few | TRBV6-1 | TRBD1 | TGTGCCAGCAGAGCGGACAGGGCGGATGCGCAGTATTTT | CASRADRADAQYF
TRBJ2-5 | many | TRBV7-2 | . | TGTGCCAGCAGCAAACTTTCCCAAGAGACCCAGTACTTC | CASSKLSQETQYF
TRBJ1-5 | medium-sized | TRBV28 | . | TGTGCCAGCAGTAGACCAGGGTTGAATCAGCCCCAGCATTTT | CASSRPGLNQPQHF
TRBJ2-2 | . | TRBV5-1 | . | TGCGCCAGCAGCCAGGACAACGGGACAGCGGGAACCGGGGAGCTGTTTTTT | CASSQDNGTAGTGELFF
TRBJ2-1 | many | TRBV6-6 | TRBD2 | TGTGCCAGCAGTTACTCAGGACTAGCGGGAGTCAATGAGCAGTTCTTC | CASSYSGLAGVNEQFF
TRBJ2-3 | . | TRBV24-1 | . | TGTGCCACCAGTGATTTGTCGCGCTCATATACGCAGTATTTT | CATSDLSRSYTQYF
TRBJ2-3 | many | TRBV29-1 | . | TGCAGTGCCACTGGCGGGGAAGGATGGAGCACAGATACGCAGTATTTT | CSATGGEGWSTDTQYF
TRBJ1-5 | many | TRBV10-3 | . | TGTGCCATCAAGGGGGGGCAGGATCAGCCCCAGCATTTT | CAIKGGQDQPQHF
TRBJ2-1 | few | TRBV7-6 | TRBD2 | TGTGCCAGCAGCACCTTCAAAACAGGTGGCGGGGGGAATGAGCAGTTCTTC | CASSTFKTGGGGNEQFF
TRBJ2-5 | . | TRBV27 | TRBD2 | TGTGCCAGCAGTGATCTCAGCGGGACCCAAGAGACCCAGTACTTC | CASSDLSGTQETQYF
TRBJ2-7 | many | TRBV13 | . | TGTGCCAGCAGCTTTTCGGTCGGCCCCGGGGGCCTGGGTGAGCAGTACTTC | CASSFSVGPGGLGEQYF
TRBJ2-1 | many | TRBV20-1 | TRBD2 | TGCAGTGCTAGGGACCTAGCGGGGGATTACAATGAGCAGTTCTTC | CSARDLAGDYNEQFF
TRBJ2-5 | . | TRBV4-2 | TRBD1 | TGTGCCAGCAGCCAAAGGGACAGACCCGGGGAGACCAAGTACTTC | CASSQRDRPGETKYF